This is a list of T cell receptor beta chains from one sample in a study of shared clonotypes between healthy human individuals. Method: immunoSEQ multiplex PCR; TCRdb's copy keeps in-frame clones and lacks some. The sample records some 2,000,000 clones, roughly 96% being singletons. Sequenced input: naive CD4+ T cells sorted from blood. Source of these receptors: a man between 18 and 29 years old in good health. Both conserved end residues are trimmed from each CDR3.

v_gene	j_gene	CDR3aa
TRBV6-5	TRBJ1-2	ASSSTGTGGYT
TRBV9	TRBJ2-4	ASSVGPGRENIQY
TRBV30	TRBJ1-2	AWSGGIYGYT
TRBV10-1	TRBJ2-1	ASSESQRSSYNEQF
TRBV27	TRBJ2-2	ASSLRGLVNTGELF
TRBV6-6	TRBJ1-3	ASKLALGNTIY
TRBV30	TRBJ1-1	AWSSTGGGEAF
TRBV7-9	TRBJ2-2	ASSFEGGASVELF
TRBV7-2	TRBJ2-3	ASSPLGRQDTQY
TRBV5-1	TRBJ2-5	ASSLATTGGTQY
TRBV2	TRBJ1-4	ASMGREKLF
TRBV2	TRBJ2-7	ASSDSRRPHEQY
TRBV5-1	TRBJ1-6	ASSLVTGAEGSPLH
TRBV5-1	TRBJ2-5	ASSGTSGSETQY
TRBV6-5	TRBJ2-2	ASSTINTGELF
TRBV30	TRBJ2-2	AWSARTSGTGELF
TRBV30	TRBJ2-4	AWSPGTKNIQY
TRBV30	TRBJ2-3	AWSVLRAGGSADTQY
TRBV5-1	TRBJ2-3	ASSRGGGADTQY
TRBV7-9	TRBJ1-6	ASSSPGGNSPLH
TRBV29-1	TRBJ2-7	SVRDRGRSYEQY
TRBV11-2	TRBJ2-7	ASSKGLAEVSYEQY
TRBV30	TRBJ1-1	AWSEDNSAF
TRBV5-4	TRBJ2-5	ASSLDRAVYQETQY
TRBV5-1	TRBJ1-4	ASSPQGAQGLNEKLF
TRBV2	TRBJ2-3	ASGGEGPADTQY
TRBV18	TRBJ1-1	ASSPRPDFTEAF
TRBV11-2	TRBJ1-1	ASSFSGLNTEAF
TRBV5-1	TRBJ2-5	ASSLVVRGSETQY
TRBV9	TRBJ2-7	ASSVMDTHYEQY
TRBV7-2	TRBJ1-5	ASSSLGQGSNQPQH
TRBV18	TRBJ1-2	ASSQTGEGYT
TRBV29-1	TRBJ1-1	SVDRGHTEAF
TRBV6-5	TRBJ2-5	ASSYSQGGGETQY
TRBV18	TRBJ2-7	ASSPSQTNYEQY
TRBV6-5	TRBJ2-7	ASSGLYEQY
TRBV6-5	TRBJ1-2	ASGTGDYGYT
TRBV6-5	TRBJ1-1	ASSYDRMNTEAF
TRBV28	TRBJ1-3	ASSPPTPGRNTIY
TRBV6-1	TRBJ1-2	ASTKTGKDGYT
TRBV9	TRBJ2-2	ASSVAPGNTGELF
TRBV5-1	TRBJ2-5	ASSFRTSGPRETQY
TRBV10-3	TRBJ2-2	AINPLGQGLSGELF
TRBV19	TRBJ2-7	ASSPGNSYEQY
TRBV12-5	TRBJ1-6	ASGTIAGNYNSPLH
TRBV19	TRBJ1-5	ASSIQSNQPQH
TRBV20-1	TRBJ2-1	SAGAPREQF
TRBV27	TRBJ1-5	ASSFYGTPNQPQH